This T cell receptor beta chain was identified in a study of blood T cell repertoires in COVID-19. As for the study in general: Donors in the United States, Italy and Spain gave samples during acute or convalescent COVID-19. The cDNA or gDNA used as material had been derived from T cells, B-cell-depleted T cells, or PBMCs.

Germline loops: CDR1 SNHLY, CDR2 FYNNEI. The CDR3 covers 15 residues. V was clipped by 5 bases and J by 9 bases; unmatched bases: 9. This clone was counted at least ten times. Authors' methods: It was from reference gene primer amplification that nucleated cell counts were estimated. Sequencing used immunoSEQ multiplex PCR; TCRdb keeps in-frame clones, though not all of them. V, J and clone size are those of that table, while D and trimming were read from the DNA. The sample holds roughly 100,000 clones, approximately 80% seen once. V usage is TRBV2 and J usage is TRBJ1-6, with 8 positions matching TRBD1. The sequenced material came from peripheral blood. The receptor was isolated from a man aged 55 to 70 with active or convalescent COVID-19. The CDR3 DNA reads TGTGCCAGCAGTCGCGGCGGACAGGGATCTTCACCCCTCCACTTT. Its protein is CASSRGGQGSSPLHF. Filled out from reference TRBV2 and TRBJ1-6, the complete variable domain reads EPEVTQTPSHQVTQMGQEVILRCVPISNHLYFYWYRQILGQKVEFLVSFYNNEISEKSEIFDDQFSVERPDGSNFTLKIRSTKLEDSAMYFCASSRGGQGSSPLHFGNGTRLTVT.